These T cell receptor beta chains were read from a single sample in a study of T cell changes during pregnancy in multiple sclerosis. Method: immunoSEQ multiplex PCR; TCRdb's copy keeps in-frame clones and lacks some. This sample has some 60,000 clones, with roughly 95% found just once. Material: CD4+ T cells from peripheral blood mononuclear cells, obtained before pregnancy. Source of these receptors: a female donor with multiple sclerosis, enrolled in a pregnancy study. The CDR3 runs from the conserved cysteine through the conserved F or W. Fields, in order: J gene, D gene, V gene, CDR3 protein, CDR3 DNA. A D gene is named only where the DNA matches it firmly.

TRBJ1-1,NA,TRBV10-3,CATGGGDNTEAFF,TGTGCCACAGGCGGGGGGGACAACACTGAAGCTTTCTTT
TRBJ2-3,TRBD2,TRBV18,CASSPPGSGSADTQYF,TGTGCCAGCTCACCACCGGGTAGCGGGAGCGCAGATACGCAGTATTTT
TRBJ2-3,NA,TRBV2,CASSESAAWGLTSLTQYF,TGTGCCAGCAGTGAATCGGCGGCGTGGGGCCTGACCTCCCTAACGCAGTATTTT
TRBJ2-5,NA,TRBV7-2,CASSLTGVIDETQYF,TGTGCCAGCAGCTTAACCGGGGTGATCGATGAGACCCAGTACTTC
TRBJ1-2,NA,TRBV4-3,CASSPNNPPDPAVSPYGYTF,TGCGCCAGCAGCCCCAACAACCCCCCCGACCCCGCGGTGAGTCCATATGGCTACACCTTC
TRBJ2-3,TRBD2,TRBV7-9,CASSPGLAGVGADTQYF,TGTGCCAGCAGCCCGGGACTAGCGGGAGTTGGAGCAGATACGCAGTATTTT
TRBJ2-6,TRBD1,TRBV28,CASSLWGQGGPGANVLTF,TGTGCCAGCAGTTTATGGGGACAGGGTGGTCCTGGGGCCAACGTCCTGACTTTC
TRBJ2-1,TRBD1,TRBV2,CATKRDRVVDEQFF,TGTGCCACCAAGCGGGACAGGGTGGTAGATGAGCAGTTCTTC
TRBJ2-7,NA,TRBV2,CASQKEGVSYEQYF,TGTGCCAGCCAAAAAGAAGGGGTCTCCTACGAGCAGTACTTC
TRBJ2-7,NA,TRBV15,CATSRARVDYEQYF,TGTGCCACCAGCAGAGCCCGGGTAGACTACGAGCAGTACTTC
TRBJ2-7,TRBD2,TRBV14,CASSQDPPGRGEQYF,TGTGCCAGCAGCCAAGATCCGCCAGGGAGGGGCGAGCAGTACTTC
TRBJ2-5,TRBD2,TRBV6-7,CASSYVTSGDQETQYF,TGTGCCAGCAGTTACGTCACTAGCGGTGACCAAGAGACCCAGTACTTC
TRBJ2-7,TRBD2,TRBV5-8,CASSLVTGLAGGLDYEQYF,TGTGCCAGCAGCTTGGTAACCGGACTAGCGGGAGGGTTAGACTACGAGCAGTACTTC
TRBJ1-2,NA,TRBV11-3,CASSYHRDGYTF,TGTGCCAGCAGTTACCACAGGGACGGCTACACCTTC
TRBJ1-1,TRBD1,TRBV7-3,CASSPGQGSMGAFF,TGTGCCAGCAGCCCGGGACAGGGGTCAATGGGAGCTTTCTTT
TRBJ1-1,NA,TRBV6-1,CASSRGSYITEAFF,TGTGCCAGCAGCAGGGGATCGTACATCACTGAAGCTTTCTTT
TRBJ2-4,NA,TRBV6-5,CASSSPTSPGNIQYF,TGTGCCAGCAGTTCCCCTACCTCTCCAGGGAACATTCAGTACTTC
TRBJ1-1,NA,TRBV19,CASSPGWLDTEAFF,TGTGCCAGTAGCCCAGGGTGGTTAGATACTGAAGCTTTCTTT
TRBJ2-3,NA,TRBV7-2,CASSLSGSIRNTDTQYF,TGTGCCAGCAGCTTAAGCGGCTCGATCCGAAACACAGATACGCAGTATTTT
TRBJ2-1,TRBD2,TRBV9,CASSAGLAEYNEQFF,TGTGCCAGCAGCGCGGGACTAGCGGAGTACAATGAGCAGTTCTTC
TRBJ2-1,TRBD1,TRBV10-2,CASSHPGQVYNEQFF,TGCGCCAGCAGCCACCCGGGACAGGTTTACAATGAGCAGTTCTTC
TRBJ2-7,TRBD2,TRBV18,CASSPGLAVTYEQYF,TGTGCCAGCTCACCCGGACTAGCGGTAACCTACGAGCAGTACTTC
TRBJ2-1,TRBD2,TRBV5-1,CASSLGASGRSNEQFF,TGCGCCAGCAGCTTGGGAGCTAGCGGGAGATCAAATGAGCAGTTCTTC
TRBJ2-3,TRBD2,TRBV7-6,CASSPLAGVSTDTQYF,TGTGCCAGCAGCCCCCTAGCGGGAGTTAGCACAGATACGCAGTATTTT
TRBJ1-2,NA,TRBV7-6,CASSLGRTTLGNGYTF,TGTGCCAGCAGCTTAGGACGGACAACCCTTGGGAATGGCTACACCTTC
TRBJ1-2,NA,TRBV19,CASSPQSGYGYTF,TGTGCCAGTAGCCCCCAGTCGGGCTATGGCTACACCTTC